This T cell receptor beta chain appears in the sequencing data of a study of OX40 agonist ivuxolimab in advanced cancers. Study details: The treatment was a fully human IgG2 OX40 agonist, ivuxolimab. Eligibility rules accepted prior anti-PD-1, anti-PD-L1 or anti-CTLA-4 therapy, and around 38% had some. General study results and limits: Among the lowest peripheral clonal expansion occurred in 0.1-3.0 mg/kg partial responders.

In regard to this clone: Antigen: not known.

Patients were ineligible given autoimmune disease history or systemic immunosuppression. Germline CDR1 and CDR2: MDHEN and SYDVKM. Trimming left V 6 bases short and J 3 bases short, with 6 bases between. The CDR3 extends over 11 amino acids. Generated by immunoSEQ multiplex PCR, the TCRdb table keeps only in-frame clones and is missing some. Among about 100,000 clones listed, just over 90% were seen once. The specimen was CD4+ or CD8+ T cells sorted from blood, collected in a trial of the OX40 agonist ivuxolimab. The TCR was taken from an adult with an advanced solid tumor such as melanoma, head and neck, liver or kidney cancer. The chain recombines TRBV28 with TRBJ2-7; D is unresolved. CDR3 nucleotides: TGTGCCAGCAGCGAGAACTACGAGCAGTACTTC. Translated: CASSENYEQYF.